This TCR beta chain was captured in a study of CD8 T cells in ankylosing spondylitis. Points from the study as a whole: Reportedly, matched ankylosing spondylitis synovial fluid was significantly enriched for disease-linked clones. CD8+ by phenotype, disease-linked clones were relatively rare in peripheral blood. A TCR beta motif of about 8 highly homologous variants appeared characteristic of ankylosing spondylitis blood.

A word on this clonotype: What it binds is not known.

Researchers built TCR beta libraries using quantitative 5'-RACE with molecular barcodes. TCRdb reprocessed the 5' RACE reads with MiXCR, giving one entry per CDR3 protein. The sample carries nearly 250,000 distinct CDR3 sequences, 30% to 35% recorded once. Germline lookup yields CDR1 DFQATT and CDR2 SNEGSKA (reference sequence). The CDR3 has 14 residues. V dropped 0 bases and J dropped 1 base, with 8 bases sitting between them. Sequenced material: blood, either unsorted or a sorted T cell fraction (not recorded which). J is TRBJ2-3 and V is TRBV20-1; maybe TRBD1 (5 bases). This receptor was identified in a male donor with ankylosing spondylitis or in good health (not recorded which). CDR3 loop: CSAREPRGTDTQYF. The CDR3 DNA is TGCAGTGCTAGAGAGCCCAGGGGCACAGATACGCAGTATTTT.